Listed below are T cell receptor beta chains from one sample, sequenced in a study of cytomegalovirus exposure and HLA in healthy donors. The table came from immunoSEQ multiplex PCR; TCRdb's copy has only in-frame clones and leaves some out. This sample carries about 110,000 clones, around 70% of them seen once, and the ten largest clones take 0.79%. The sequencing sample was made of PBMCs. These receptors all come from a boy aged 10-17 years in good health and CMV-seronegative. Each CDR3 is given with its conserved first and last residue. Each record gives: CDR3 protein, CDR3 DNA, clone size, V gene, J gene, D gene. D genes are given only for firm matches. Size values are once, few and many counts, or a class for expanded clones, and some rows have none.

CDR3 protein: CASSPQGLRDTQYF
CDR3 DNA: TGCGCCAGCAGCCCACAGGGTCTACGAGATACGCAGTATTTT
clone size: .
V gene: TRBV4-1
J gene: TRBJ2-3
D gene: .

CDR3 protein: CASRSGTAYSNQPQHF
CDR3 DNA: TGCGCCAGCAGGTCCGGGACAGCTTATAGCAATCAGCCCCAGCATTTT
clone size: .
V gene: TRBV10-2
J gene: TRBJ1-5
D gene: TRBD1

CDR3 protein: CASSLGQAHNEQFF
CDR3 DNA: TGTGCCAGCAGCTTAGGGCAGGCCCACAATGAGCAGTTCTTC
clone size: .
V gene: TRBV7-6
J gene: TRBJ2-1
D gene: .

CDR3 protein: CASSPGGSSYEQYF
CDR3 DNA: TGTGCCAGCAGCCCAGGAGGCAGCTCCTACGAGCAGTACTTC
clone size: few
V gene: TRBV7-3
J gene: TRBJ2-7
D gene: .

CDR3 protein: CASSQGRGDYGYTF
CDR3 DNA: TGCGCCAGCAGCCAAGGCAGGGGGGACTATGGCTACACCTTC
clone size: .
V gene: TRBV4-1
J gene: TRBJ1-2
D gene: TRBD1

CDR3 protein: CAWSGTGTGNYGYTF
CDR3 DNA: TGTGCCTGGAGTGGAACCGGGACAGGGAACTATGGCTACACCTTC
clone size: .
V gene: TRBV30
J gene: TRBJ1-2
D gene: TRBD1

CDR3 protein: CASTPQVLSGTEAFF
CDR3 DNA: TGTGCCAGCACTCCACAGGTTCTATCAGGCACTGAAGCTTTCTTT
clone size: .
V gene: TRBV2
J gene: TRBJ1-1
D gene: .

CDR3 protein: CASSAGTRGYEQYF
CDR3 DNA: TGTGCCAGTAGTGCCGGGACTAGGGGCTACGAGCAGTACTTC
clone size: .
V gene: TRBV19
J gene: TRBJ2-7
D gene: TRBD2

CDR3 protein: CASSLIQGTEAFF
CDR3 DNA: TGTGCCAGCAGTTTGATACAGGGGACTGAAGCTTTCTTT
clone size: few
V gene: TRBV28
J gene: TRBJ1-1
D gene: TRBD1

CDR3 protein: CASRSGTDYNSPLHF
CDR3 DNA: TGTGCCAGCCGCTCCGGGACAGACTATAATTCACCCCTCCACTTT
clone size: .
V gene: TRBV6-1
J gene: TRBJ1-6
D gene: TRBD1

CDR3 protein: CASSLTGTSIDTQYF
CDR3 DNA: TGCGCCAGCAGCTTGACCGGGACTAGCATCGATACGCAGTATTTT
clone size: .
V gene: TRBV5-1
J gene: TRBJ2-3
D gene: TRBD2

CDR3 protein: CAWSVGWGQLRRAFF
CDR3 DNA: TGTGCCTGGAGTGTCGGGTGGGGACAGCTAAGGAGGGCTTTCTTT
clone size: .
V gene: TRBV30
J gene: TRBJ1-1
D gene: TRBD1

CDR3 protein: CASSPQGLAGADEQFF
CDR3 DNA: TGTGCCAGCAGCCCCCAGGGACTAGCGGGGGCGGATGAGCAGTTCTTC
clone size: few
V gene: TRBV9
J gene: TRBJ2-1
D gene: TRBD2

CDR3 protein: CASSQAGTPSYNEQFF
CDR3 DNA: TGTGCCAGCAGCCAGGCGGGGACTCCCTCCTACAATGAGCAGTTCTTC
clone size: .
V gene: TRBV7-3
J gene: TRBJ2-1
D gene: .

CDR3 protein: CASSVLQGSNQPQHF
CDR3 DNA: TGTGCCAGCAGTGTTTTACAGGGGAGCAATCAGCCCCAGCATTTT
clone size: .
V gene: TRBV6-1
J gene: TRBJ1-5
D gene: TRBD1

CDR3 protein: CASSTGTGGDQPQHF
CDR3 DNA: TGTGCCAGTAGTACCGGGACAGGGGGCGATCAGCCCCAGCATTTT
clone size: .
V gene: TRBV19
J gene: TRBJ1-5
D gene: TRBD1

CDR3 protein: CASSPGQGMTEAFF
CDR3 DNA: TGCGCCAGCAGTCCGGGACAGGGAATGACCGAAGCTTTCTTT
clone size: .
V gene: TRBV10-1
J gene: TRBJ1-1
D gene: TRBD1

CDR3 protein: CASSERAGENQPQHF
CDR3 DNA: TGTGCCAGCAGTGAGCGGGCGGGGGAAAATCAGCCCCAGCATTTT
clone size: .
V gene: TRBV2
J gene: TRBJ1-5
D gene: .

CDR3 protein: CASSPWGGGQPQHF
CDR3 DNA: TGTGCCAGCAGCCCCTGGGGGGGTGGTCAGCCCCAGCATTTT
clone size: once
V gene: TRBV7-9
J gene: TRBJ1-5
D gene: .

CDR3 protein: CASRDRVTNEKLFF
CDR3 DNA: TGTGCCAGCAGGGACAGGGTAACTAATGAAAAACTGTTTTTT
clone size: .
V gene: TRBV6-1
J gene: TRBJ1-4
D gene: TRBD1

CDR3 protein: CASSHTGTGAFF
CDR3 DNA: TGTGCCAGCAGCCATACCGGGACAGGAGCTTTCTTT
clone size: .
V gene: TRBV14
J gene: TRBJ1-1
D gene: TRBD1

CDR3 protein: CASRDLDRARESGFEQFF
CDR3 DNA: TGTGCCAGTAGGGACCTAGACCGGGCTCGGGAGTCCGGTTTTGAGCAGTTCTTC
clone size: .
V gene: TRBV19
J gene: TRBJ2-1
D gene: .

CDR3 protein: CASTLLGQGALSSYNEQFF
CDR3 DNA: TGTGCCAGCACTTTATTGGGGCAGGGGGCCCTCAGCTCCTACAATGAGCAGTTCTTC
clone size: .
V gene: TRBV5-6
J gene: TRBJ2-1
D gene: TRBD1

CDR3 protein: CASSDRFSNQPQHF
CDR3 DNA: TGTGCCAGCAGTGACAGGTTTAGCAATCAGCCCCAGCATTTT
clone size: .
V gene: TRBV2
J gene: TRBJ1-5
D gene: .

CDR3 protein: CASSEGRWDTIYF
CDR3 DNA: TGTGCCAGCAGTGAAGGGAGATGGGACACCATATATTTT
clone size: .
V gene: TRBV6-1
J gene: TRBJ1-3
D gene: .

CDR3 protein: CASSGTGSGTEAFF
CDR3 DNA: TGTGCCAGCAGCGGAACAGGGAGCGGCACTGAAGCTTTCTTT
clone size: .
V gene: TRBV2
J gene: TRBJ1-1
D gene: .

CDR3 protein: CASSFLPAGGYTF
CDR3 DNA: TGTGCCAGCAGTTTTCTCCCCGCGGGTGGCTACACCTTC
clone size: .
V gene: TRBV28
J gene: TRBJ1-2
D gene: .

CDR3 protein: CASSYSSSYNEQFF
CDR3 DNA: TGTGCCAGCAGTTACTCCAGTTCCTACAATGAGCAGTTCTTC
clone size: .
V gene: TRBV6-5
J gene: TRBJ2-1
D gene: .

CDR3 protein: CASSRDRKQETQYF
CDR3 DNA: TGTGCCAGCAGCCGGGACAGAAAACAAGAGACCCAGTACTTC
clone size: .
V gene: TRBV7-2
J gene: TRBJ2-5
D gene: TRBD1

CDR3 protein: CSAQGQFSGNTIYF
CDR3 DNA: TGCAGCGCCCAGGGACAGTTCTCTGGAAACACCATATATTTT
clone size: .
V gene: TRBV29-1
J gene: TRBJ1-3
D gene: TRBD1

CDR3 protein: CASSHLRKGELFF
CDR3 DNA: TGCGCCAGCAGCCACCTCAGGAAAGGGGAGCTGTTTTTT
clone size: few
V gene: TRBV4-1
J gene: TRBJ2-2
D gene: .